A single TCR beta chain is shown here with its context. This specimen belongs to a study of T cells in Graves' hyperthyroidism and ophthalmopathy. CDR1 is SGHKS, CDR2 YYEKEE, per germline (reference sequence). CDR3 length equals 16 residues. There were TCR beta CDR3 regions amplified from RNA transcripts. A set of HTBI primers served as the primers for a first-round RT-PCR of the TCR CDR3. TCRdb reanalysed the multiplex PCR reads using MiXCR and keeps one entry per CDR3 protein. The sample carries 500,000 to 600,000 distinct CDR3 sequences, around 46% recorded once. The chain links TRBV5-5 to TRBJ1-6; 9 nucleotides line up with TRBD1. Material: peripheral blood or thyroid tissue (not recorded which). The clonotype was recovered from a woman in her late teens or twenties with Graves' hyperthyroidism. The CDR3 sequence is CARLPLGQGYNSPLHF. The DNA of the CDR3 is TGTGCTAGACTGCCCTTGGGACAGGGCTATAATTCACCCCTCCACTTT. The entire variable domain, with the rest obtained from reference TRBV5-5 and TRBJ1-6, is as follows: DAGVTQSPTHLIKTRGQQVTLRCSPISGHKSVSWYQQVLGQGPQFIFQYYEKEERGRGNFPDRFSARQFPNYSSELNVNALLLGDSALYLCARLPLGQGYNSPLHFGNGTRLTVT.